A single sample is the source of the 27 T cell receptor beta chains below, sequenced in a study of regulatory T cells in long-lasting Graves disease. Arm-PCR of CDR3 regions with iRepertoire HTBI primers generated TCR beta libraries. TCRdb processed the multiplex PCR reads anew with MiXCR; each CDR3 protein has one entry. The repertoire holds under 250,000 distinct CDR3 sequences, roughly 19% seen once, with approximately 12% in the top ten. Time point meaning: newly diagnosed GD, antithyroid drugs for less than 3 months. There was RNA extracted from PBMCs, and the TCR library was made from it. These same records also appear under a second study, on T cells in Graves' hyperthyroidism and ophthalmopathy.

Here the sequenced sample was peripheral blood mononuclear cells (PBMCs), taken at new diagnosis, from a patient treated with antithyroid drugs. The receptor source for this set is a woman aged 25 to 45 with Graves disease.

This clonotype has at least ten counts. This chain joins TRBV4-1 and TRBJ1-1; TRBD1 matches 12 bases. CDR1 is MGHRA, CDR2 YSYEKL, per germline. The CDR3 totals 15 residues. Trimming removed 3 bases from V and 1 base from J; junction bases left unmatched: 0. The CDR3 coding sequence is TGCGCCAGCAGCCAGGGACAGGGGGCGAACACTGAAGCTTTCTTT. This codes for CASSQGQGANTEAFF.

This clonotype was observed many times. The rearrangement uses TRBV12-3 or TRBV12-4 and TRBJ2-2, with D possibly matching TRBD2 (6 bases). The V gene lost 6 bases and the J gene lost 4 bases, with 15 bases spanning the gap. The CDR3 is 15 amino acids. CDR3 region: CASSPGTGGTGELFF. In nucleotides, the CDR3 is TGTGCCAGCAGCCCCGGGACCGGGGGCACCGGGGAGCTGTTTTTT.

This clonotype has ten or more counts. The chain links TRBV9 to TRBJ2-2, with no clear D. CDR3 length equals 17 residues. In germline, CDR1 is SGDLS, CDR2 YYNGEE. V gave up 0 bases and J gave up 0 bases, with 12 bases separating them. Here the CDR3 DNA reads TGTGCCAGCAGCGTAGTAGTGGCCGGTGCGAACACCGGGGAGCTGTTTTTT. It is translated as CASSVVVAGANTGELFF.

Notes on this clonotype: Since a far larger clone is one base different, this is likely a read error. The CDR3 carries no conserved terminal phenylalanine or tryptophan, so it likely arises from a read error. The rearrangement joins TRBV28 to TRBJ2-3; D uncertain. The end of the DNA aligns better with TRBJ1-1, so the J call may be wrong. The CDR3 consists of 14 residues. Germline CDR1 is MDHEN and CDR2 is SYDVKM. The CDR3 bases are TGTGCCAGCAGTTTGAATCTCCGGGACACTGAAGCTTTCCTT. This codes for CASSLNLRDTEAFL.

The J gene is TRBJ2-2, the V gene TRBV28; the match to TRBD1 covers 8 bases. With V trimmed by 7 bases and J by 6 bases, 7 bases remained unmatched. Germline lookup yields CDR1 MDHEN and CDR2 SYDVKM. The CDR3 consists of 14 residues. CDR3 DNA sequence: TGTGCCAGCATCGACAGGGGTTGGTCCGGGGAGCTGTTTTTT. As protein: CASIDRGWSGELFF.

There are many counts of this clonotype. CDR3: CAWSALIGTSGHLSYNEQFF. CDR3 DNA: TGTGCCTGGAGTGCTCTAATCGGGACTAGCGGACATCTCTCCTACAATGAGCAGTTCTTC. V is TRBV30 and J is TRBJ2-1, with 11 bases fitting TRBD2. The CDR3 runs to 20 residues. Per germline, CDR1 GTSNPN and CDR2 SVGIG (reference sequence). Trimming removed 1 base from V and 0 bases from J; junction bases left unmatched: 14.

As for this clonotype: A far larger clone is one base from this, pointing to a likely read error. The chain is built from TRBV18 and TRBJ2-5; D is perhaps TRBD1 or TRBD2 (5 bases each). The DNA end is a closer match to TRBJ2-1, so the J assignment may be wrong. The CDR3 runs to 15 residues. Germline values: CDR1 KGHSH, CDR2 LQKENI. The DNA for the CDR3 is TGTGCCAGCTCACCCCGGTACAGGCGGGCCTACGAGCAGTTCTTC. Its translation is CASSPRYRRAYEQFF.

The CDR3 here is CSVGDRPGETQYF. Written as DNA, the CDR3 is TGCAGCGTAGGGGACAGACCTGGCGAGACCCAGTACTTC. This chain links TRBV29-1 with TRBJ2-5, with TRBD1 matching 7 bases. Trimming at V came to 6 bases and at J to 5 bases, leaving 9 bases not matched to a gene. The germline V gene has CDR1 SQVTM and CDR2 ANQGSEA. This CDR3 is 13 amino acids long. Full variable domain (remainder filled in from reference TRBV29-1 and TRBJ2-5): SAVISQKPSRDICQRGTSLTIQCQVDSQVTMMFWYRQQPGQSLTLIATANQGSEATYESGFVIDKFPISRPNLTFSTLTVSNMSPEDSSIYLCSVGDRPGETQYFGPGTRLLVL.

This clonotype was counted many times. The chain employs TRBV11-2 and TRBJ2-5, with 8 bases lining up with TRBD2. The length of the CDR3 is 15 residues. J was trimmed by 10 bases and V by 0 bases; bases with no gene match: 10. Germline loops: CDR1 SGHAT, CDR2 FQNNGV. For the CDR3, the DNA is TGTGCCAGCAGCTTAGATCTTAGCGGGGCCCACGTCCAGTACTTC. Encoded protein: CASSLDLSGAHVQYF.

This clonotype was seen a handful of times. A single base separates this from a much larger clone, so it may be a read error. The V call is TRBV6-9, the J call TRBJ1-2; TRBD1 agrees at 9 bases. This CDR3 spans 16 amino acids. V lost 3 bases to trimming and J lost 4 bases; unmatched junction nucleotides: 9. Germline V gene lookup returns CDR1 MNHGY and CDR2 SVAAGI. The CDR3 nucleotides are TGTGCCAGCAGTTACCGGGGGACAGGGAATGGCTATGGCTACACCTTC. Translated, it gives CASSYRGTGNGYGYTF.

This clonotype was observed many times. The chain combines TRBV3-1 with TRBJ2-5; D possibly corresponds to TRBD1 (5 bases). Germline V gene lookup returns CDR1 LGHDT and CDR2 YNNKEL (reference sequence). V was clipped by 6 bases and J by 1 base, with 18 bases between them. CDR3 length equals 16 residues. CDR3 coding DNA: TGTGCCAGCAGACGCGATGGGGCGGCCGCCCAAGAGACCCAGTACTTC. Amino acid sequence: CASRRDGAAAQETQYF.

At least ten counts were recorded for this clonotype. The chain carries TRBV18 and TRBJ1-1; 8 bases match TRBD1. J gave up 2 bases and V 8 bases, and 7 bases lay outside the gene matches. The V gene's germline CDR1 is KGHSH and CDR2 LQKENI. This CDR3 comprises 14 residues. CDR3 protein: CASTRQGSNTEAFF. The CDR3 nucleotides read TGTGCCAGCACCCGACAGGGGAGTAACACTGAAGCTTTCTTT.

J is TRBJ2-3 and V is TRBV7-3, with TRBD2 as a possible D gene (5 bases). The J call may be in error: the DNA end matches TRBJ2-5 better. CDR3 length: 16 amino acids. Looked up from germline, CDR1 is SGHTA and CDR2 is FQGTGA. The DNA for the CDR3 is TGTGCCAGCAGCTTAGCGGGTCGGGCGCTGGGGGAGACCCAGTACTTC. Encoded protein: CASSLAGRALGETQYF.

About this clonotype: A far larger clone is off by one base, so a read error is likely. The chain is built from TRBV7-8 and TRBJ1-1; D ambiguous. V lost 6 bases and J lost 2, with 10 bases in between. The germline V gene has CDR1 SGHVS and CDR2 FQNEAQ. The CDR3 loop spans 13 amino acids. The CDR3: CASSSESNTEAFF. CDR3 nucleotide sequence: TGTGCCAGCAGTTCAGAGTCCAACACTGAAGCTTTCTTT.

The chain links TRBV18 to TRBJ1-4; unclear D gene. From germline, CDR1 is KGHSH and CDR2 LQKENI. The V end was cut by 5 bases, the J end by 7 bases, with 11 bases between. CDR3 length: 13 residues. The CDR3, as DNA: TGTGCCAGCTCATCTGGGCCGGCTGAAAAACTGTTTTTT. Translation: CASSSGPAEKLFF. Using reference TRBV18 and TRBJ1-4 for the parts outside the CDR3, the full variable domain is NAGVMQNPRHLVRRRGQEARLRCSPMKGHSHVYWYRQLPEEGLKFMVYLQKENIIDESGMPKERFSAEFPKEGPSILRIQQVVRGDSAAYFCASSSGPAEKLFFGSGTQLSVL.

There are many counts of this clonotype. The rearrangement uses TRBV5-8 and TRBJ1-1; TRBD1 might be the D (6 bases). Trimming pared 0 bases from V and 5 bases from J, leaving 8 bases between. CDR3 length: 13 residues. In germline, CDR1 is SGHTS, CDR2 YDEGEE. DNA for the CDR3: TGTGCCAGCAGCTTGGACAGGGAAACTGAAGCTTTCTTT. This encodes CASSLDRETEAFF.

This clonotype was counted many times. This chain joins TRBV11-3 and TRBJ2-3, with 8 bases aligning to TRBD2. Unmatched junction bases numbered 8, after V lost 3 bases and J lost 3 bases. There are 16 residues in the CDR3. CDR1 and CDR2 from the germline V gene are SGHNT and YENEEA. The CDR3 DNA reads TGTGCCAGCAGCTTGAGGGGGACTAGTGGGACAGATACGCAGTATTTT. Encoded protein: CASSLRGTSGTDTQYF.

The chain links TRBV2 to TRBJ2-3, with 10 bases that match TRBD2. The germline CDR1 and CDR2 sequences are SNHLY and FYNNEI. Unmatched junction bases numbered 6, after V lost 3 bases and J lost 3 bases. The CDR3 spans 16 residues. CDR3 nucleotide sequence: TGTGCCAGCAGTGATCCACTAGCGGGATTGACAGATACGCAGTATTTT. Encoded protein: CASSDPLAGLTDTQYF.

This clonotype was picked up a small number of times. This chain links TRBV30 with TRBJ1-2; D not certain. Germline V gives CDR1 GTSNPN, CDR2 SVGIG (reference sequence). V lost 0 bases, J lost 8 bases, and 16 bases lay in between. CDR3 length: 14 amino acids. CDR3 in amino acids: CAWSVQRRSDGYTF. The CDR3 coding sequence is TGTGCCTGGAGTGTACAGCGGAGGTCGGACGGCTACACCTTC.

This clonotype has ten or more counts. This sequence joins TRBV15 and TRBJ2-3; 10 bases are shared with TRBD2. The CDR3 loop spans 18 amino acids. In germline, CDR1 is LNHNV, CDR2 YYDKDF (reference sequence). With 0 bases clipped from V and 6 bases from J, the junction kept 12 bases outside the gene matches. CDR3 amino acids: CATSREVAGGPATDTQYF. The CDR3, as DNA: TGTGCCACCAGCAGAGAAGTAGCGGGGGGCCCTGCAACCGATACGCAGTATTTT.

This clonotype was seen repeatedly, ten times or more. The chain links TRBV20-1 to TRBJ2-5; 13 bases line up with TRBD2. This CDR3 spans 15 amino acids. Germline loops: CDR1 DFQATT, CDR2 SNEGSKA (reference sequence). The V gene end was trimmed by 1 base and the J gene end by 5 bases; junction bases not matched to a gene: 4. The CDR3, as DNA: TGCAGTGCTAGAGTAGGGACTAGCGGGGCCGAGACCCAGTACTTC. As protein: CSARVGTSGAETQYF.

This clonotype was seen ten or more times. The chain couples TRBV18 to TRBJ2-5, with D possibly being TRBD1 or TRBD2 (5 bases each). The CDR3 has 13 residues. CDR1 is KGHSH and CDR2 is LQKENI in the germline V gene. V lost 4 bases to trimming and J lost 5 bases, with 11 bases between them. In nucleotides, the CDR3 is TGTGCCAGCTCACTTTACTGGGGGGAGACCCAGTACTTC. Encoded protein: CASSLYWGETQYF.

This clonotype was picked up a small number of times. This rearrangement joins TRBV27 to TRBJ2-2; a possible D gene is TRBD1 (6 bases). Trimming removed 6 bases at V and 6 bases at J, with 17 bases between. Germline CDR1 MNHEY, CDR2 SMNVEV (reference sequence). The CDR3 runs to 15 residues. The CDR3 protein is CASSRKMGAPGELFF. The DNA of the CDR3 is TGTGCCAGCAGCCGGAAAATGGGGGCTCCCGGGGAGCTGTTTTTT.

This clonotype was detected many times. The chain carries TRBV12-3 or TRBV12-4 and TRBJ1-6, with D hard to call. The CDR3 runs to 14 residues. Trimming took off 6 bases at V and 0 bases at J, with 6 bases between the two ends. CDR3 protein: CASRSVSYNSPLHF. The CDR3 bases are TGTGCCAGCAGGTCCGTCTCCTATAATTCACCCCTCCACTTT.

In this sample, this clonotype turned up once. V and J are TRBV11-2 and TRBJ2-2; 14 bases agree with TRBD2. J was trimmed by 5 bases and V by 4 bases; bases with no gene match: 6. In germline, CDR1 is SGHAT, CDR2 FQNNGV. This CDR3 has 17 amino acids. As DNA, the CDR3 is TGTGCCAGCAGCTCGGGACTAGCGGGAGACCCTACCGGGGAGCTGTTTTTT. Amino acid sequence: CASSSGLAGDPTGELFF.

This clonotype was seen at least ten times. The chain combines TRBV3-1 with TRBJ1-1; D is perhaps TRBD1 (5 bases). CDR3 length: 13 residues. Germline-derived CDR1 and CDR2 are LGHDT and YNNKEL (reference sequence). Trimming left V 4 bases short and J 4 bases short, with 10 bases between. The CDR3 DNA reads TGTGCCAGCAGCCCCGTGGGGGGCACTGAAGCTTTCTTT. Encoded protein: CASSPVGGTEAFF.

This clonotype was detected ten times or more. V gene TRBV27 combines with J gene TRBJ2-7, with 10 bases aligning to TRBD2. Germline CDR1 reads MNHEY; CDR2 reads SMNVEV (reference sequence). CDR3 length equals 18 residues. The V and J ends lost 6 bases and 4 bases, in that order; junction bases with no gene match: 18. CDR3 protein: CASSPSRTGLAKLYEQYF. The CDR3 bases are TGTGCCAGCAGCCCATCTAGAACGGGACTAGCGAAATTATACGAGCAGTACTTC.